One and the same sample provided the 18 T cell receptor beta chains below, sequenced in a study of identical twins. MiXCR was run by TCRdb on the 5' RACE reads, yielding one entry per CDR3 protein. The sample yields about 100,000 distinct CDR3 sequences, 4.5% to 6.5% seen once. Material for sequencing was memory T cells sorted from blood. These receptors all come from a woman in her forties or fifties in good health.

This clonotype was seen at least ten times. V usage is TRBV6-1 and J usage is TRBJ2-5; TRBD1 aligns across 7 bases. Germline V gene sequence: CDR1 MNHNS, CDR2 SASEGT. Trimming cost V 4 bases and J 1 base; bases outside gene matches: 9. This CDR3 comprises 16 residues. The CDR3 is CASSVTHRGFQETQYF. The CDR3 DNA follows: TGTGCCAGCAGTGTGACCCACAGGGGATTCCAAGAGACCCAGTACTTC.

In its sample, this clonotype was seen many times. The chain uses TRBV20-1 and TRBJ2-3; 10 bases line up with TRBD2. CDR1 is DFQATT, CDR2 SNEGSKA, per germline (reference sequence). Trimming at V came to 3 bases and at J to 2 bases, leaving 8 bases not matched to a gene. The length of the CDR3 is 16 residues. The chain's CDR3 is CSARDILAGNTDTQYF. The CDR3 DNA is TGCAGTGCTAGGGATATACTAGCGGGGAACACAGATACGCAGTATTTT.

The V and J genes are TRBV29-1 and TRBJ2-1; D is undetermined. This CDR3 contains 14 residues. Looked up from germline, CDR1 is SQVTM and CDR2 is ANQGSEA. V was cut by 5 bases and J by 2 bases, with 13 bases left in between. The CDR3 sequence: CSVRSLLTYNEQFF. The CDR3 DNA reads TGCAGCGTTCGAAGTCTTTTAACCTACAATGAGCAGTTCTTC.

The V gene is TRBV5-6, the J gene TRBJ2-7, with a tentative D call TRBD2 (6 bases). Looked up from germline, CDR1 is SGHDT and CDR2 is YYEEEE. Between the trimmed V and J ends, which lost 3 bases and 7 bases, there was a span of 14 bases. The CDR3 covers 13 residues. CDR3 in amino acids: CASSSSVLREQYF. CDR3 coding DNA: TGTGCCAGCAGCTCTAGCGTGTTACGGGAGCAGTACTTC.

The chain recombines TRBV5-6 with TRBJ2-5; the match to TRBD1 covers 7 bases. Germline V lookup: CDR1 SGHDT, CDR2 YYEEEE. Trimming cost V 4 bases and J 1 base; bases outside gene matches: 16. The CDR3 contains 18 residues. The CDR3 protein is CASSAGTEVPRFQETQYF. The CDR3 nucleotides read TGTGCCAGCAGCGCCGGGACAGAGGTACCCCGATTCCAAGAGACCCAGTACTTC.

The V call is TRBV6-6, the J call TRBJ2-7; D unresolved. The V gene's germline CDR1 is MNHNY and CDR2 SVGAGI (reference sequence). Trimming took 4 bases from V and 4 from J, leaving 11 bases between them. CDR3 size: 13 residues. CDR3 nucleotides: TGTGCCAGCAGTTTTGGGCAAGCTTACGAGCAGTACGTC. As protein: CASSFGQAYEQYV.

This clonotype was seen a handful of times. The V gene is TRBV20-1, the J gene TRBJ1-5; 7 bases align to TRBD1. V was pared by 1 base and J by 3 bases, with 9 bases of the junction left unmatched. Germline CDR1 reads DFQATT; CDR2 reads SNEGSKA (reference sequence). This CDR3 contains 16 residues. Here the CDR3 reads CSARGANRGDNQPQHF. CDR3 sequence (DNA): TGCAGTGCTAGAGGCGCCAACAGGGGCGACAATCAGCCCCAGCATTTT.

This clonotype was found many times. This rearrangement joins TRBV6-5 to TRBJ1-2; possible D gene TRBD1, 5 bases. Germline V gives CDR1 MNHEY, CDR2 SVGAGI. The CDR3 extends over 16 amino acids. Trimming took off 0 bases at V and 7 bases at J, with 18 bases between the two ends. CDR3 in amino acids: CASSYSGRTRGGGYTF. For the CDR3, the DNA is TGTGCCAGCAGTTACTCGGGACGGACCCGGGGGGGTGGCTACACCTTC.

This clonotype was found many times. The chain links TRBV28 to TRBJ1-4, with 7 bases fitting TRBD1. Trimming cost V 6 bases and J 7 bases; bases outside gene matches: 11. Germline CDR1 and CDR2: MDHEN and SYDVKM. The CDR3 contains 15 residues. The DNA of the CDR3 is TGTGCCAGCAGGCCCCAAGCAGGGGGGGCTGAAAAACTGTTTTTT. Translation: CASRPQAGGAEKLFF.

This clonotype was counted at least ten times. The chain has TRBV27 and TRBJ2-3; weak D call: TRBD2 (5 bases). CDR3 size: 15 residues. Germline V gene sequence: CDR1 MNHEY, CDR2 SMNVEV (reference sequence). Trimming shortened V by 6 bases and J by 1 base, and 14 bases separated the two germline ends. The CDR3 bases are TGTGCCAGCAGACTATCGGGGTTTCGCACAGATACGCAGTATTTT. Translation gives CASRLSGFRTDTQYF.

In this sample, this clonotype turned up many times. The chain recombines TRBV7-8 with TRBJ2-5, with D perhaps being TRBD1 or TRBD2 (7 bases each). Trimming stripped 3 bases from V and 3 bases from J, with 17 bases between. This CDR3 spans 16 amino acids. CDR1 SGHVS and CDR2 FQNEAQ come from the germline V gene. DNA of the CDR3: TGTGCCAGCAGCTTTAGACCACAGGGGACTAAAGAGACCCAGTACTTC. This encodes CASSFRPQGTKETQYF.

This clonotype was counted at least ten times. The chain is built from TRBV29-1 and TRBJ2-7, with a possible D match to TRBD2 (6 bases). The CDR3 length is 12 residues. V was clipped by 7 bases and J by 7 bases, with 17 bases between them. The germline V gene has CDR1 SQVTM and CDR2 ANQGSEA. The CDR3 nucleotides read TGCAGCGCTCTGACCACTGGGGGGGAGCAGTACGTC. Translation gives CSALTTGGEQYV.

This clonotype was seen repeatedly, ten times or more. The V and J genes are TRBV10-3 and TRBJ2-7; maybe TRBD1 (5 bases). Trimming shortened V by 7 bases and J by 6 bases, and 19 bases separated the two germline ends. The CDR3 runs 14 residues. Germline CDR1 and CDR2: ENHRY and SYGVKD. The CDR3 loop reads CAITPGKGSGEQYF. The CDR3 region has the DNA TGTGCCATCACCCCAGGGAAAGGTTCCGGCGAGCAGTACTTC.

The chain combines TRBV7-2 with TRBJ1-2; D is unclear. CDR1 is SGHTA, CDR2 FQGNSA, per germline. V was clipped by 0 bases and J by 5 bases, with 7 bases between them. This CDR3 has 13 residues. CDR3 DNA sequence: TGTGCCAGCAGCTTAGCGACTAGTTATGGCTACACCTTC. This sequence encodes CASSLATSYGYTF.

This clonotype was counted ten times or more. The chain carries TRBV20-1 and TRBJ2-5; 9 positions agree with TRBD2. The CDR3 runs 15 residues. V lost 2 bases to trimming and J lost 5 bases; unmatched junction nucleotides: 9. Looked up from germline, CDR1 is DFQATT and CDR2 is SNEGSKA (reference sequence). CDR3 sequence reads: CSARKPSGNPETQYF. The CDR3, as DNA: TGCAGTGCTAGAAAACCTAGCGGGAATCCCGAGACCCAGTACTTC.

At least ten counts were recorded for this clonotype. This chain joins TRBV6-1 and TRBJ1-5; the D is unclear. The CDR3 sequence is 15 residues long. V lost 1 base and J 4 bases, leaving 11 bases between the germline ends. In germline, CDR1 is MNHNS, CDR2 SASEGT. CDR3 amino acids: CASSEGAQKNQPQHF. CDR3 in DNA: TGTGCCAGCAGTGAAGGTGCTCAGAAGAATCAGCCCCAGCATTTT.

This clonotype was detected ten times or more. Here the CDR3 DNA reads TGTGCCAGCAGCCGACTCGCGAACACCGGGGAGCTGTTTTTT. Translating it yields CASSRLANTGELFF. V gene TRBV3-1 combines with J gene TRBJ2-2; no reliable D call. The V gene lost 4 bases and the J gene lost 0 bases, with 6 bases spanning the gap. The CDR3 consists of 14 residues. From germline, CDR1 is LGHDT and CDR2 YNNKEL (reference sequence).

Ten or more counts support this clonotype. This sequence joins TRBV4-1 and TRBJ2-7, with TRBD2 matching 7 bases. Germline values: CDR1 MGHRA, CDR2 YSYEKL. Trimming at V came to 0 bases and at J to 8 bases, leaving 10 bases not matched to a gene. The CDR3 extends over 15 amino acids. DNA of the CDR3: TGCGCCAGCAGCCAAGACCTGCGGGAGTTTAGTAAGCAGTACTTC. Translation: CASSQDLREFSKQYF.